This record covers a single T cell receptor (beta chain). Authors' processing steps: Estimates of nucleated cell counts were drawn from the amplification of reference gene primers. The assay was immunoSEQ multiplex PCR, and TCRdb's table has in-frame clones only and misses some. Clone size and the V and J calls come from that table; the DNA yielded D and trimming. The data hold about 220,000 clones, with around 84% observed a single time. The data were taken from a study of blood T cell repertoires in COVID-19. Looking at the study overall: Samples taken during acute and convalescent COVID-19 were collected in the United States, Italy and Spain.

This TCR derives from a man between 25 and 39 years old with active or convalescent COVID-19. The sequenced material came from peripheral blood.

The CDR3 spells CASSPPGHPSGNTIYF. The CDR3 coding sequence is TGTGCCAGCAGCCCCCCGGGACACCCATCTGGAAACACCATATATTTT. V usage is TRBV7-2 and J usage is TRBJ1-3; the D gene is possibly TRBD1 (6 bases). This CDR3 has 16 amino acids. Germline CDR1 SGHTA, CDR2 FQGNSA. V shed 5 bases and J shed 1 base, with 15 bases lying between them.